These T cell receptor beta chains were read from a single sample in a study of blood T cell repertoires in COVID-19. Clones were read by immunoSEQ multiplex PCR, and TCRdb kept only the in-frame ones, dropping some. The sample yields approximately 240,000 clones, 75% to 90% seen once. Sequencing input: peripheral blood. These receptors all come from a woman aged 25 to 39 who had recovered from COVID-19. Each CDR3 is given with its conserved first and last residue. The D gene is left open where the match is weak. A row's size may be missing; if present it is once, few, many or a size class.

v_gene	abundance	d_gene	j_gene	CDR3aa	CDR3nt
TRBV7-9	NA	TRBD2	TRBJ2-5	CASSSGLAGGPQETQYF	TGTGCCAGCAGCTCCGGACTAGCGGGGGGGCCCCAAGAGACCCAGTACTTC
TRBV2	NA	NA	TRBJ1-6	CASSEQISIYNSPLHF	TGTGCCAGCAGTGAACAGATATCAATCTATAATTCACCCCTCCACTTT
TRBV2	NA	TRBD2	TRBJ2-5	CASSLSSGGAQETQYF	TGTGCCAGCAGCCTCTCTAGCGGGGGGGCCCAAGAGACCCAGTACTTC
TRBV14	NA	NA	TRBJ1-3	CASSPSWGTGNTIYF	TGTGCCAGCAGCCCCTCTTGGGGCACCGGGAACACCATATATTTT
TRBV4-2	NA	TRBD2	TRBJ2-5	CASSQGTSGGAQETQYF	TGTGCCAGCAGCCAAGGGACTAGCGGGGGGGCCCAAGAGACCCAGTACTTC
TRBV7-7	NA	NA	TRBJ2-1	CASSATPPGRGERYEQFF	TGTGCCAGCAGCGCTACCCCCCCGGGGCGCGGGGAAAGGTATGAGCAGTTCTTC
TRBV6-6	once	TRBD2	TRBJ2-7	CASTAGGAPYEQYF	TGTGCCAGCACTGCCGGGGGGGCCCCTTACGAGCAGTACTTC
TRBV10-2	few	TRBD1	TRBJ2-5	CATGRAGQGFMGETQYF	TGCGCCACCGGCCGGGCGGGACAGGGGTTTATGGGGGAGACCCAGTACTTC
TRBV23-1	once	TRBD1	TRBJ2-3	CASSQSKDRGRVGHTDTQYF	TGCGCCAGCAGTCAATCAAAAGACAGGGGGCGCGTGGGGCACACAGATACGCAGTATTTT
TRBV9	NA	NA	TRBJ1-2	CASSPGGYTF	TGTGCCAGCAGCCCGGGGGGGTACACCTTC
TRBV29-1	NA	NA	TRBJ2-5	CSVVRAHTFGEETQYF	TGCAGCGTTGTCAGGGCTCATACTTTCGGCGAGGAGACCCAGTACTTC
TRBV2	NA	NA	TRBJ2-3	CASRKKAGAPRDTQYF	TGTGCCAGCAGGAAGAAGGCGGGGGCCCCCAGGGATACGCAGTATTTT
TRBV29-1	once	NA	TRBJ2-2	CSVERQGTGELFF	TGCAGCGTTGAAAGGCAGGGAACCGGGGAGCTGTTTTTT
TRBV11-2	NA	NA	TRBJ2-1	CASSFKRYNKQFF	TGTGCCAGCAGCTTTAAGCGGTACAATAAGCAGTTCTTC
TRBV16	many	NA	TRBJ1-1	CASSQSINTEAFF	TGTGCCAGCAGCCAATCTATCAACACTGAAGCTTTCTTT
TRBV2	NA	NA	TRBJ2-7	CASSEAGRFRLAAYEQYF	TGTGCCAGCAGTGAAGCTGGTCGCTTCCGGTTAGCTGCCTACGAGCAGTACTTC
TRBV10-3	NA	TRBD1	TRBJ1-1	CAISEDRGPTEAFF	TGTGCCATCAGTGAGGACAGGGGGCCCACTGAAGCTTTCTTT
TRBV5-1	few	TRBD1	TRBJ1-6	CASSWTGGRNSPLHF	TGCGCCAGCAGCTGGACAGGGGGCCGGAATTCACCCCTCCACTTT
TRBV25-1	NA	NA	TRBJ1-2	CASSAPGSEGYTF	TGTGCCAGCAGTGCCCCAGGGTCGGAGGGCTACACCTTC
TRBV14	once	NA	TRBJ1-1	CASSHGPRVNTEAFF	TGTGCCAGCAGCCATGGTCCCAGGGTGAACACTGAAGCTTTCTTT
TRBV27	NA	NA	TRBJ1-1	CASSLRRSPGMNTEAFF	TGTGCCAGCAGCCTCCGCCGGTCCCCAGGCATGAACACTGAAGCTTTCTTT
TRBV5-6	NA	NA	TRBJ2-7	CASSLAPGIEQYF	TGTGCCAGCAGCTTGGCTCCGGGTATCGAGCAGTACTTC
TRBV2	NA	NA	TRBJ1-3	CASSEFGKGSSGNTIYF	TGTGCCAGCAGTGAATTTGGCAAGGGGTCGTCTGGAAACACCATATATTTT
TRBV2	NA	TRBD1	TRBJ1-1	CASMPRGRDPEAFF	TGTGCCAGCATGCCCAGGGGGCGCGACCCTGAAGCTTTCTTT
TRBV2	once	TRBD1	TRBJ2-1	CASSLTGGAPYNEQFF	TGTGCCAGCAGTCTCACAGGGGGCGCGCCCTACAATGAGCAGTTCTTC
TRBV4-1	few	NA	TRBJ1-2	CASSQVTSRFNHYGYTF	TGCGCCAGCAGCCAAGTCACTAGTAGGTTCAACCACTATGGCTACACCTTC
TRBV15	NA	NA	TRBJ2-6	CATSRAGSFSGANVLTF	TGTGCCACCAGCAGAGCGGGGAGCTTTTCTGGGGCCAACGTCCTGACTTTC
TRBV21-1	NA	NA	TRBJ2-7	CASSKARGGTGPYEQYF	TGTGCCAGCAGCAAAGCGCGCGGGGGTACAGGCCCCTACGAGCAGTACTTC
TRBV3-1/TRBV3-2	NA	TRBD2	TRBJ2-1	CASSQIEAGGPVNEQFF	TGTGCCAGCAGCCAAATCGAAGCGGGGGGGCCCGTGAATGAGCAGTTCTTC
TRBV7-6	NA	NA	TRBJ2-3	CASSLISGSKDTQYF	TGTGCCAGCAGCTTAATCTCGGGGTCGAAAGATACGCAGTATTTT
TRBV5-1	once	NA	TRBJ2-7	CASRPELALVGQYF	TGCGCCAGCAGGCCTGAACTAGCTTTGGTGGGGCAGTACTTC
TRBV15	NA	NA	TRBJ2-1	CATSRATRQGGYNEQFF	TGTGCCACCAGCAGAGCCACCCGACAGGGAGGATACAATGAGCAGTTCTTC
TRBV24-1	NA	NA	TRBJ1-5	CATSNRDSNQPQHF	TGTGCCACCAGTAACAGGGATAGCAATCAGCCCCAGCATTTT
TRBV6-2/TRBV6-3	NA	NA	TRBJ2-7	CASSQIGAYEQYF	TGTGCCAGCAGTCAAATCGGAGCCTACGAGCAGTACTTC
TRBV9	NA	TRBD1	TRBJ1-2	CASSGTGEGFHYGYTF	TGTGCCAGCAGCGGGACAGGTGAAGGTTTTCACTATGGCTACACCTTC
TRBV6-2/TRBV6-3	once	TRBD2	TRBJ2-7	CASSYPPGGVYEQYF	TGTGCCAGCAGTTATCCACCCGGGGGGGTCTACGAGCAGTACTTC
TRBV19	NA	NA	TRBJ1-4	CASSIQGTNEKLFF	TGTGCCAGTAGTATACAGGGAACCAATGAAAAACTGTTTTTT